Listed below are T cell receptor beta chains from one sample, sequenced in a study of blood T cell repertoires in COVID-19. The assay was immunoSEQ multiplex PCR, and TCRdb's table has in-frame clones only and misses some. The sample has 100,000 to 120,000 clones; around 81% are singletons. The sample was peripheral blood. Receptors originate from an elderly man with acute or convalescent COVID-19. The CDR3 runs from the conserved cysteine through the conserved F or W. A D gene is named only where the DNA matches it firmly. Clone size is shown for a subset of rows, as once, few, many or a class of expanded clone.

j_call clone_size v_call d_call cdr3_aa cdr3_nt
TRBJ2-5 - TRBV27 TRBD2 CASRLAGAETQYF TGTGCCAGCAGATTAGCGGGAGCAGAGACCCAGTACTTC
TRBJ2-1 - TRBV7-8 TRBD1 CASSLAGTVSYNEQFF TGTGCCAGCAGCTTAGCCGGGACAGTTTCTTACAATGAGCAGTTCTTC
TRBJ1-2 - TRBV5-1 TRBD1 CASSLFLGGQGAQSGYTF TGCGCCAGCAGCTTGTTTTTGGGGGGACAGGGGGCGCAAAGTGGCTACACCTTC
TRBJ1-1 - TRBV6-2/TRBV6-3 TRBD1 CASSLTGAIRDTEAFF TGTGCCAGCAGCCTCACAGGGGCGATCAGGGACACTGAAGCTTTCTTT
TRBJ2-5 - TRBV2 - CASQGRAGAQETQYF TGTGCCAGCCAAGGGAGAGCAGGGGCCCAAGAGACCCAGTACTTC
TRBJ1-2 once TRBV29-1 - CSVIGSPRGFYGYTF TGCAGCGTTATAGGATCCCCCAGGGGATTCTATGGCTACACCTTC
TRBJ1-5 - TRBV28 - CASSFTGSSNQPQHF TGTGCCAGCAGCTTTACAGGGTCTAGCAATCAGCCCCAGCATTTT
TRBJ1-1 few TRBV11-1 - CASSYSGNTEAFF TGTGCCAGCAGCTACTCCGGGAACACTGAAGCTTTCTTT
TRBJ1-2 - TRBV19 TRBD1 CASSLGTGGPNYGYTF TGTGCCAGTAGTCTTGGGACAGGGGGTCCGAACTATGGCTACACCTTC
TRBJ1-1 - TRBV11-2 - CASSFNSEAFF TGTGCCAGCAGCTTCAACTCTGAAGCTTTCTTT
TRBJ2-1 - TRBV7-2 TRBD2 CASSLPKTSGRSNEQFF TGTGCCAGCAGCTTACCGAAGACTAGCGGGAGATCTAATGAGCAGTTCTTC
TRBJ1-5 once TRBV18 - CASSKGEQPQHF TGTGCCAGCTCAAAAGGGGAACAGCCCCAGCATTTT
TRBJ2-1 - TRBV7-9 - CASSSPGDSYNEQFF TGTGCCAGCAGCTCCCCTGGTGACTCATACAATGAGCAGTTCTTC
TRBJ2-4 - TRBV7-2 - CASRGAVNIQYF TGTGCCAGCCGGGGAGCGGTAAACATTCAGTACTTC
TRBJ2-2 - TRBV6-6 - CASSYTPGELFF TGTGCCAGCAGTTACACACCGGGGGAGCTGTTTTTT
TRBJ2-7 once TRBV30 - CAWSPPKYIDSYEQYF TGTGCCTGGAGTCCGCCTAAGTATATAGACTCCTACGAGCAGTACTTC
TRBJ2-7 - TRBV5-5 TRBD1 CASSSGQGSHEQYF TGTGCCAGCAGTTCGGGACAGGGGTCCCACGAGCAGTACTTC
TRBJ1-6 - TRBV10-3 TRBD1 CAISEGTGRLNSPLHF TGTGCCATCAGTGAGGGGACAGGGAGATTGAATTCACCCCTCCACTTT
TRBJ2-6 - TRBV28 TRBD1 CASRIQGVANVLTF TGTGCCAGCAGGATACAGGGGGTTGCCAACGTCCTGACTTTC
TRBJ2-5 - TRBV7-3 - CASSFRGSAIETQYF TGTGCCAGCAGCTTCCGGGGATCGGCCATAGAGACCCAGTACTTC
TRBJ2-1 - TRBV9 TRBD2 CASTKTSGRFNNEQFF TGTGCCAGCACTAAGACTAGCGGGAGGTTCAACAATGAGCAGTTCTTC
TRBJ1-1 - TRBV18 - CASSSGNHGTEAFF TGTGCCAGCTCATCAGGGAATCACGGCACTGAAGCTTTCTTT
TRBJ1-5 few TRBV28 - CASSYGNNQPQHF TGTGCCAGCAGTTACGGTAACAATCAGCCCCAGCATTTT
TRBJ1-1 - TRBV5-1 - CASTPSGGTEAFF TGCGCCAGCACCCCCTCAGGAGGAACTGAAGCTTTCTTT
TRBJ2-2 - TRBV23-1 TRBD1 CASSQTGTGYTGELFF TGCGCCAGCAGTCAAACCGGGACAGGGTACACCGGGGAGCTGTTTTTT
TRBJ2-2 - TRBV27 - CASRIAAGELFF TGTGCCAGCAGAATAGCGGCCGGGGAGCTGTTTTTT
TRBJ2-6 - TRBV18 TRBD1 CASSPGTGVYGANVLTF TGTGCCAGCTCACCTGGGACAGGGGTTTATGGGGCCAACGTCCTGACTTTC
TRBJ2-5 - TRBV10-3 - CAISATGEETQYF TGTGCCATCAGTGCAACGGGAGAAGAGACCCAGTACTTC
TRBJ2-5 - TRBV15 - CATSRDFEETQYF TGTGCCACCAGCAGAGATTTCGAGGAGACCCAGTACTTC
TRBJ2-5 - TRBV2 - CASSGFGAQKYF TGTGCCAGCAGTGGTTTTGGGGCGCAAAAGTACTTC
TRBJ2-1 - TRBV12-3/TRBV12-4 TRBD2 CASRPSGGTEQFF TGTGCCAGCAGACCTTCCGGGGGGACTGAGCAGTTCTTC
TRBJ1-6 - TRBV10-3 - CAISVDGETPLHF TGTGCCATCAGTGTAGACGGAGAGACACCCCTCCACTTT
TRBJ2-5 - TRBV6-2/TRBV6-3 TRBD2 CASSYSTGGFQETQYF TGTGCCAGCAGTTACTCTACGGGAGGGTTCCAAGAGACCCAGTACTTC
TRBJ2-3 few TRBV7-2 - CASSLASGTDTQYF TGTGCCAGCAGCTTAGCGTCGGGGACAGATACGCAGTATTTT
TRBJ2-1 - TRBV29-1 - CSAFYNEQFF TGCAGCGCCTTTTACAATGAGCAGTTCTTC
TRBJ2-1 - TRBV9 TRBD2 CARPRSGGPLYNEQFF TGTGCCAGACCTCGGTCGGGGGGACCGCTCTACAATGAGCAGTTCTTC
TRBJ1-6 - TRBV6-5 TRBD1 CASSPTGDSPLHF TGTGCCAGCAGTCCCACAGGGGATTCACCCCTCCACTTT
TRBJ2-3 - TRBV2 TRBD1 CAIGTGTEDTQYF TGTGCCATCGGGACAGGGACGGAAGATACGCAGTATTTT
TRBJ2-3 - TRBV5-1 TRBD1 CASRSQGASTGDTQYF TGCGCCAGCAGGTCTCAGGGGGCGTCGACGGGGGATACGCAGTATTTT
TRBJ2-5 - TRBV30 TRBD2 CAWTFGPGLGETQYF TGTGCCTGGACATTCGGACCGGGACTAGGAGAGACCCAGTACTTC
TRBJ1-2 - TRBV24-1 - CATSDPRENGYTF TGTGCCACCAGTGATCCCAGGGAAAATGGCTACACCTTC
TRBJ2-1 - TRBV28 - CASSLEPTFNEQFF TGTGCCAGCAGTTTGGAGCCTACCTTCAATGAGCAGTTCTTC
TRBJ1-3 - TRBV6-6 TRBD1 CASSSGTGDGNTIYF TGTGCCAGCAGTTCTGGGACAGGGGACGGAAACACCATATATTTT
TRBJ1-2 - TRBV6-1 - CASSDRGGGYTF TGTGCCAGCAGTGACAGGGGTGGAGGCTACACCTTC
TRBJ2-2 - TRBV3-1/TRBV3-2 TRBD2 CASSQLGLAGPNTGELFF TGTGCCAGCAGCCAGCTGGGACTAGCGGGGCCGAACACCGGGGAGCTGTTTTTT
TRBJ1-4 - TRBV4-1 TRBD1 CASSQGRGGTGREKLFF TGCGCCAGCAGCCAAGGTAGGGGTGGGACAGGGCGAGAAAAACTGTTTTTT
TRBJ1-5 - TRBV5-6 TRBD1 CASSLRTGINQPQHF TGTGCCAGCAGCTTGCGGACAGGCATCAATCAGCCCCAGCATTTT